The 7 T cell receptor beta chains presented below share a single source sample, sequenced in a study of prognosis after radiotherapy for stage I lung cancer. TCR beta CDR3 amplification from genomic DNA was performed by two-round multiplex PCR. Primers targeting each individual TRBV and TRBJ gene were applied in first-round PCR. TCRdb processed the multiplex PCR reads anew with MiXCR; each CDR3 protein has one entry. This table holds about 13,000 distinct CDR3 sequences, less than 55% found once. The starting material was PBMCs, obtained before or after stereotactic body radiation therapy (not recorded which). These receptors originate from a donor over 45 with non-small cell lung cancer.

This clonotype has ten or more counts. The rearrangement joins TRBV4-2 to TRBJ2-7, with 8 bases that match TRBD2. V was clipped by 0 bases and J by 7 bases; unmatched bases: 5. This CDR3 has 14 amino acids. Germline-derived CDR1 and CDR2 are LGHNA and YNFKEQ. The CDR3 bases are TGTGCCAGCAGCCAAGAAGCGGGAGTCAGGGAGCAGTACTTC. Protein sequence: CASSQEAGVREQYF.

This clonotype was observed once. The chain employs TRBV27 and TRBJ2-1; 13 nucleotides line up with TRBD2. The junction had 5 bases not matched to a gene; V was cut back by 7 bases and J by 8 bases. The CDR3 is 14 residues long. The germline V gene encodes CDR1 MNHEY and CDR2 SMNVEV (reference sequence). In DNA form, the CDR3 reads TGTGCCAGCACCCGACTAGCGGGAGGCGATGAGCAGTTCTTC. This translates into CASTRLAGGDEQFF.

This clonotype was seen at least ten times. CDR3 protein: CASSLSQNTEAFF. The CDR3 DNA reads as TGTGCCAGCAGCTTATCCCAGAACACTGAAGCTTTCTTT. The genes are TRBV11-3 and TRBJ1-1; no definite D call. This CDR3 has 13 residues. Trimming stripped 2 bases from V and 1 base from J, with 5 bases between. Germline CDR1 reads SGHNT; CDR2 reads YENEEA.

At least ten counts were recorded for this clonotype. This chain uses TRBV10-3 with TRBJ1-1; no clear D. The CDR3 totals 12 residues. Trimming took 0 bases from V and 11 from J, leaving 10 bases between them. Germline V gene lookup returns CDR1 ENHRY and CDR2 SYGVKD. The CDR3 protein is CAISESVGWAFF. Written as DNA, the CDR3 is TGTGCCATCAGTGAGTCGGTCGGTTGGGCTTTCTTT.

In its sample, this clonotype is medium-sized. CDR3 loop: CASTRGTGNTEAFF. For the CDR3, the DNA is TGCGCCAGCACACGGGGGACGGGAAACACTGAAGCTTTCTTT. The rearrangement links TRBV5-1 to TRBJ1-1; D perhaps matches TRBD1 (5 bases). V lost 6 bases, J lost 2 bases, and 14 bases lay in between. Germline lookup yields CDR1 SGHRS and CDR2 YFSETQ. The CDR3 totals 14 residues.

The rearrangement links TRBV28 to TRBJ2-2; no firm D call. In germline, CDR1 is MDHEN, CDR2 SYDVKM. CDR3 length: 18 residues. Between the trimmed V and J ends, which lost 6 bases and 3 bases, there was a span of 23 bases. In nucleotides, the CDR3 is TGTGCCAGCAGATCAGTATTCCCGCGGACGGATTACACCGGGGAGCTGTTTTTT. Protein sequence: CASRSVFPRTDYTGELFF.

This clonotype occurred many times. The CDR3 DNA is TGCAGTGCCGGGTACAGCAATCAGCCCCAGCATTTT. This encodes CSAGYSNQPQHF. The chain carries TRBV20-1 and TRBJ1-5; D call uncertain. The CDR3 covers 12 residues. Trimming cost V 6 bases and J 1 base, with 7 bases left between them. Germline CDR1 reads DFQATT; CDR2 reads SNEGSKA (reference sequence).